Ten or more counts support the clone carrying this TCR beta chain. Germline CDR1 reads GTSNPN; CDR2 reads SVGIG (reference sequence). The CDR3 has 14 amino acids. Trimming at V came to 4 bases and at J to 7 bases, leaving 6 bases not matched to a gene. This entry is derived from a study of T cells in Graves' hyperthyroidism and ophthalmopathy. RNA transcripts yielded amplified TCR beta CDR3 regions. In the first-round RT-PCR of the TCR CDR3, the HTBI primer set was used. MiXCR, run by TCRdb on the multiplex PCR reads, gives a single entry per CDR3 protein. Of about 290,000 distinct CDR3 sequences listed, about 14% are singletons.

The sample consisted of blood. The receptor was derived from a woman in her 30s with Graves' hyperthyroidism that later progressed to Graves' ophthalmopathy. This chain links TRBV30 with TRBJ2-7, with 14 bases lining up with TRBD2. The CDR3 loop is CAWTVTSGRGEQYF. CDR3 sequence (DNA): TGTGCCTGGACTGTGACTAGCGGGAGGGGTGAGCAGTACTTC.